What follows describes a single T cell receptor (beta chain). Its target is unknown. TCRdb recomputed calls from the 5' RACE reads with MiXCR, one row per CDR3 protein. The sample lists a few hundred thousand distinct CDR3 sequences; about 16% were seen once. The record originates from a study of identical twins. Study-wide points: Models predicted too little out-of-frame TCR alpha sharing in monozygotic twins.

All donors were healthy, and all were Caucasian. This sample also appeared in a second study, on yellow fever vaccine responses in identical twins. That work contributes: Twins' vaccine T cell response reportedly gave the appearance of partial convergence and partial personalization.

Sequences were obtained from CD4+ T cells sorted from blood. The clonotype originates from a woman under 30 in good health.

DNA for the CDR3: TGTGCCAGCAGTGGTCCGGAGGGGGAGACCCAGTACTTC. It yields the protein CASSGPEGETQYF. The genes are TRBV2 and TRBJ2-5, with D perhaps TRBD2 (6 bases). From germline, CDR1 is SNHLY and CDR2 FYNNEI. The CDR3 has 13 amino acids. V was trimmed by 4 bases and J by 5 bases, leaving 11 bases between them.